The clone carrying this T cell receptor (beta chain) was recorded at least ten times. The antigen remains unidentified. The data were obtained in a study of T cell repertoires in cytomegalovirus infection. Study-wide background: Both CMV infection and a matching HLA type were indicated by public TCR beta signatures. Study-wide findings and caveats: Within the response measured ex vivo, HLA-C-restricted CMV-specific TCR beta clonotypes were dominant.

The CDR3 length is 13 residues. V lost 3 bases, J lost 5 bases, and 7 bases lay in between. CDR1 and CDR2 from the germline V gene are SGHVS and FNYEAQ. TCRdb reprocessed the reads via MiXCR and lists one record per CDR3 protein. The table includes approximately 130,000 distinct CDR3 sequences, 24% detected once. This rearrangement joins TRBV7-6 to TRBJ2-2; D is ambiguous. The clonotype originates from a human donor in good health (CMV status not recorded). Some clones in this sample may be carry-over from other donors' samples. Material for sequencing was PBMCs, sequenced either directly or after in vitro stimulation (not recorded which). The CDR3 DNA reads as TGTGCCAGCAGCTTTCTAGAAACCGGGGAGCTGTTTTTT. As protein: CASSFLETGELFF. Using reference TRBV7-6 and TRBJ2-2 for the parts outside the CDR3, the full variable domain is GAGVSQSPRYKVTKRGQDVALRCDPISGHVSLYWYRQALGQGPEFLTYFNYEAQQDKSGLPNDRFSAERPEGSISTLTIQRTEQRDSAMYRCASSFLETGELFFGEGSRLTVL.